This T cell receptor (beta chain) emerged from a study of breast tumors, draining lymph nodes, adjacent tissues. TCRdb recomputed calls from the multiplex PCR reads with MiXCR, one row per CDR3 protein. The table has around 150,000 distinct CDR3 sequences, 30% to 35% seen once. Germline V gene sequence: CDR1 MDHEN, CDR2 SYDVKM. V was pared by 5 bases and J by 7 bases, with 15 bases between. This CDR3 spans 14 amino acids. Breast cancer patients provided tissue from their axillary draining lymph nodes. The sequence was collected from a female donor with breast cancer. Some clones in this sample may be carry-over from other donors' samples. The sequenced sample consisted of axillary lymph node tissue. The chain joins TRBV28 to TRBJ2-1; weak D call: TRBD1 (5 bases). Here the CDR3 DNA reads TGTGCCAGCAGTCCCCCCCAGGGAAGAAATGAGCAGTTCTTC. Translating gives CASSPPQGRNEQFF.